The next 13 T cell receptor beta chains were all read from a single sample in a study of shared clonotypes between healthy human individuals. Naive CD8 cells comprised CD45RO-negative, CCR7-positively selected cells, excluding terminally differentiated effector memory CD45RA+ cells. Sequenced by immunoSEQ multiplex PCR; TCRdb stores in-frame clones only, minus some. There are about 2 million clones in the sample; about 94% occur only once, and approximately 1% lies in the top ten. The sample was naive CD8+ T cells sorted from blood. Receptors originate from a man younger than 35 in good health.

About this clone: This same CDR3 is encoded by further DNA sequences in the sample. The rearrangement joins TRBV4-3 to TRBJ2-2; 10 bases map to TRBD2. The CDR3 length is 16 residues. Trimming took 4 bases from V and 6 from J; bases not matched to a gene: 8. Germline assignment: CDR1 LGHNA and CDR2 YSLEER. The DNA of the CDR3 is TGCGCCAGCAGCCCTCTGCTAGCGGGAGAGTCCGGGGAGCTGTTTTTT. As protein: CASSPLLAGESGELFF.

The V call is TRBV27, the J call TRBJ1-2; 9 nucleotides align to TRBD1. The CDR3 consists of 14 residues. Losses at the gene ends were 6 bases for V and 6 bases for J; bases not matched to a gene: 8. In germline, CDR1 is MNHEY, CDR2 SMNVEV (reference sequence). CDR3 loop: CASSRDRDKDGYTF. CDR3 sequence (DNA): TGTGCCAGCAGCCGGGACAGGGACAAGGATGGCTACACCTTC.

Here the CDR3 reads CASSGPQGIPYEQYF. DNA of the CDR3: TGTGCCAGCAGTGGACCCCAGGGAATCCCCTACGAGCAGTACTTC. The chain links TRBV6-1 to TRBJ2-7; D is perhaps TRBD1 (5 bases). CDR1 and CDR2 from the germline V gene are MNHNS and SASEGT. The CDR3 has 15 residues. V shed 4 bases and J shed 2 bases, with 15 bases lying between them.

This clone was counted a single time. Other DNA sequences within the sample encode an identical CDR3. The chain couples TRBV11-2 to TRBJ1-1, with D hard to call. Per germline, CDR1 SGHAT and CDR2 FQNNGV. V dropped 1 base and J dropped 4 bases, with 7 bases sitting between them. This CDR3 is built from 13 residues. The CDR3 loop reads CASSLGVGTEAFF. The CDR3 region has the DNA TGTGCCAGCAGCTTAGGAGTGGGCACTGAAGCTTTCTTT.

The genes are TRBV30 and TRBJ1-4, with D possibly being TRBD1 (5 bases). Germline V CDR1 and CDR2: GTSNPN, SVGIG (reference sequence). Trimming cost V 1 base and J 4 bases, with 7 bases left between them. The CDR3 has 13 amino acids. In DNA form, the CDR3 reads TGTGCCTGGAGTGCAGGGCTTAATGAAAAACTGTTTTTT. Translation: CAWSAGLNEKLFF.

Concerning this clone itself: At one end the junction does not follow the germline gene, possibly because of a read error. The chain carries TRBV7-7 and TRBJ2-7; D possibly corresponds to TRBD1 (6 bases). CDR1 SSHAT and CDR2 FNYEAQ come from the germline V gene (reference sequence). CDR3 length equals 15 residues. The DNA for the CDR3 is TGTGCTAGCAGCTTAGAGGCAGGGGTGGGCTACGAGCAGTACTTC. Translation: CASSLEAGVGYEQYF.

The gene calls are TRBV13 and TRBJ1-1; tentative D call: TRBD1 (5 bases). With 6 bases removed from V and 5 bases from J, the gap between germline ends came to 16 bases. The CDR3 loop spans 14 amino acids. CDR1 is PRHDT and CDR2 is FYEKMQ in the germline V gene (reference sequence). Here the CDR3 DNA reads TGTGCCAGCAGTCTCCAGGGCGGTGGGACTGAAGCTTTCTTT. Its protein product is CASSLQGGGTEAFF.

CDR3 in amino acids: CASSHPRLDPRPGYTF. CDR3 bases: TGTGCCAGCAGTCACCCGAGACTGGACCCTCGTCCCGGCTACACCTTC. This chain connects TRBV6-6 to TRBJ1-2; the D is unclear. Trimming took 5 bases from V and 8 from J, leaving 24 bases between them. Germline V gene data show CDR1 as MNHNY and CDR2 as SVGAGI (reference sequence). The CDR3 extends over 16 amino acids.

A note on this clone: Additional DNA sequences in this sample encode the identical CDR3. This chain uses TRBV4-1 with TRBJ1-1; D is undetermined. The CDR3 sequence is 12 residues long. Trimming took off 3 bases at V and 7 bases at J, with 9 bases between the two ends. CDR1 and CDR2 (germline): MGHRA, YSYEKL. CDR3 in amino acids: CASSHLGGEAFF. CDR3 in DNA: TGCGCCAGCAGCCACTTGGGAGGTGAAGCTTTCTTT.

In this sample, this clone turned up once. This chain links TRBV5-6 with TRBJ1-1, with D possibly TRBD1 on 6 matching bases. Trimming stripped 0 bases from V and 7 bases from J, with 10 bases between. The CDR3 length is 13 residues. CDR1 and CDR2 from the germline V gene are SGHDT and YYEEEE. The CDR3 DNA reads as TGTGCCAGCAGCTTGGCGGGGGCGCGTGAAGCTTTCTTT. Translating it yields CASSLAGAREAFF.

This chain links TRBV29-1 with TRBJ2-2; TRBD1 matches 7 bases. Looked up from germline, CDR1 is SQVTM and CDR2 is ANQGSEA. The CDR3 runs to 14 residues. V lost 8 bases to trimming and J lost 2 bases; unmatched junction nucleotides: 8. The CDR3 nucleotides are TGCAGCACCCCGGGACAGCGTAACACCGGGGAGCTGTTTTTT. The encoded protein is CSTPGQRNTGELFF.

The CDR3 DNA reads TGTGCCAGCAGCGAGGGTGCTCGACAGACCAGCTCCTACGAGCAGTACTTC. This codes for CASSEGARQTSSYEQYF. The chain couples TRBV27 to TRBJ2-7; the D call may be TRBD1 or TRBD2 (5 bases each). Germline loops: CDR1 MNHEY, CDR2 SMNVEV (reference sequence). The CDR3 loop spans 17 amino acids. Trimming removed 6 bases from V and 0 bases from J, with 21 bases in between.

To note about this clone: Other DNA variants within this sample encode the same CDR3. The rearrangement joins TRBV2 to TRBJ1-1, with TRBD1 matching over 7 bases. The CDR3 totals 14 residues. Germline V CDR1 and CDR2: SNHLY, FYNNEI. V gave up 3 bases and J gave up 0 bases; unmatched junction bases: 1. DNA of the CDR3: TGTGCCAGCAGTGAGGGACAGATGAACACTGAAGCTTTCTTT. Translating it yields CASSEGQMNTEAFF.